The 3 T cell receptor beta chains presented below share a single source sample, sequenced in a study of cytomegalovirus exposure and HLA in healthy donors. In the PCR, 60 Vbeta and 13 Jbeta primers were used. The assay was immunoSEQ multiplex PCR, and TCRdb's table has in-frame clones only and misses some. The sample carries roughly 68,000 clones, approximately 70% recorded once. The sequenced sample consisted of PBMCs. The receptors were sampled from a man in his forties or fifties in good health and CMV-seropositive.

The chain carries TRBV20-1 and TRBJ1-1, with TRBD1 matching over 8 bases. V was clipped by 5 bases and J by 10 bases; unmatched bases: 6. Germline V CDR1 and CDR2: DFQATT, SNEGSKA (reference sequence). The CDR3 contains 11 residues. CDR3 bases: TGCAGTGCTGCCCGGACAGGGCTAGCTTTCTTT. Protein sequence: CSAARTGLAFF.

The CDR3: CASSEIYNEKLFF. The CDR3 region has the DNA TGTGCCAGCAGTGAAATCTATAATGAAAAACTGTTTTTT. J is TRBJ1-4 and V is TRBV6-1; no definite D call. This CDR3 contains 13 residues. Trimming shortened V by 2 bases and J by 4 bases, and 5 bases separated the two germline ends. Germline V gives CDR1 MNHNS, CDR2 SASEGT.

The chain joins TRBV6-5 to TRBJ2-3; 7 nucleotides line up with TRBD2. CDR1 is MNHEY and CDR2 is SVGAGI in the germline V gene. With V trimmed by 3 bases and J by 2 bases, 8 bases remained unmatched. The CDR3 covers 16 residues. Here the CDR3 DNA reads TGTGCCAGCAGTTATAGCAGCGGGGCGCACACAGATACGCAGTATTTT. It encodes CASSYSSGAHTDTQYF.